This T cell receptor beta chain was obtained from a study of Tregs in tolerant kidney transplant recipients. Study-wide points: In tolerant patients, donor-specific Tregs outgrew total Tregs, suggesting antigen-driven expansion.

With regard to this clone: Its antigen remains unidentified.

Clones were sequenced by immunoSEQ multiplex PCR, and TCRdb holds only the in-frame ones, with some missing. The data show approximately 75,000 clones, with about 91% seen just once and about 0.3% held by the top ten. V lost 10 bases and J lost 5, with 17 bases in between. The CDR3 is 13 residues long. Germline V lookup: CDR1 MNHNY, CDR2 SVGAGI (reference sequence). The starting material was Tregs from blood, obtained before the transplant. This chain links TRBV6-6 with TRBJ2-5, with D tentatively TRBD1 or TRBD2 (8 bases each). The receptor comes from a human donor who received a combined kidney and bone marrow transplant. CDR3 DNA sequence: TGTGCCACCCAGGGGGCGGGAGGTGAGACCCAGTACTTC. It yields the protein CATQGAGGETQYF.